This T cell receptor beta chain stems from a study of beta chain features in type 1 diabetes. Findings and caveats of the study: Fewer insertions but more deletions were seen at VDJ junctions in type 1 diabetes patients. Across all four CD4+ subsets, people with type 1 diabetes showed modestly shorter TCRB CDR3s. Any role of HLA type in TCRB rearrangement remained unresolved here.

On this clone itself: Its antigen remains unknown.

A sort by CD45RO/CCR7/CD25/CD127/CD95/CD27 yielded CD4+ naive, central memory, regulatory and stem cell-like memory cells. cDNA synthesis used the whole RNA isolate, giving expressed TCRB sequences. Sequenced by immunoSEQ multiplex PCR; TCRdb stores in-frame clones only, minus some. The sample holds more than 250,000 clones; about 20% are singletons and the top ten take 0.028%. Trimming left V 1 base short and J 2 bases short, with 11 bases between. The V gene's germline CDR1 is KGHSH and CDR2 LQKENI. This CDR3 has 15 residues. The genes are TRBV18 and TRBJ1-2; D perhaps matches TRBD1 (5 bases). The sequence derives from a woman in her 40s with type 1 diabetes. The specimen was naive CD4+ T cells from blood. The CDR3 coding sequence is TGTGCCAGCTCACCACTTGCCCAGGGAAACTATGGCTACACCTTC. This codes for CASSPLAQGNYGYTF.